A selection of T cell receptor beta chains follows, all from one sample in a study of blood T cell repertoires in COVID-19. Method: immunoSEQ multiplex PCR; TCRdb's copy keeps in-frame clones and lacks some. The sample has under 200,000 clones; around 81% are singletons. Sequences were obtained from peripheral blood. The receptors were sampled from a man aged 55 to 69 with COVID-19, enrolled during active disease. Both conserved end residues are trimmed from each CDR3.

TRBJ2-1,TRBV5-1,ASSEGGAGSYNEQF
TRBJ2-5,TRBV3-1/TRBV3-2,ASRRTDLAGQETQY
TRBJ1-2,TRBV7-2,ASSLEGPGGYT
TRBJ1-2,TRBV3-1/TRBV3-2,ASSQDRGNGFA
TRBJ1-5,TRBV5-1,ASSPNTDNQPQH
TRBJ2-3,TRBV27,ASRTRQERDTQY
TRBJ2-7,TRBV11-2,ASSRRGGTTYEQY
TRBJ2-7,TRBV5-1,ASSLGTSGLYEQY
TRBJ1-1,TRBV2,ASSEARGTGTGEAF
TRBJ1-5,TRBV16,ASSPILRVNQPQH
TRBJ2-2,TRBV18,ASSPPWTLKRTGELF
TRBJ1-2,TRBV7-9,ASSHDGREGYT
TRBJ1-5,TRBV4-1,ASSQRDRGNQPQH
TRBJ1-4,TRBV6-2/TRBV6-3,ASSYGGLNEKLF
TRBJ1-1,TRBV18,ASSPSTGTGTNTEAF
TRBJ1-2,TRBV27,ASSFWAGDGYT
TRBJ1-4,TRBV6-5,ASSPQGINEKLF
TRBJ1-1,TRBV14,ASSQQQGYTEAF
TRBJ2-3,TRBV3-1/TRBV3-2,ASSITSGSPTDTQY
TRBJ1-2,TRBV3-1/TRBV3-2,ASSPRSSYGYT
TRBJ2-5,TRBV29-1,STDGGGPQETQY
TRBJ2-7,TRBV6-1,ASSDEGSDEQY
TRBJ1-1,TRBV7-2,ASSRGPREAF
TRBJ2-5,TRBV30,AWTLAGVETQY
TRBJ1-2,TRBV28,ASRVQGREPDGYT
TRBJ1-2,TRBV7-9,ASSRGQGHGYT
TRBJ2-5,TRBV5-1,ASSPGTGQETQY
TRBJ2-3,TRBV12-3/TRBV12-4,ASSGLTTDTQY
TRBJ2-2,TRBV5-3,ARSRSLAGGRTGELF
TRBJ1-4,TRBV7-9,ASSLMTDEKLF
TRBJ1-1,TRBV10-3,AISGNGNTEAF